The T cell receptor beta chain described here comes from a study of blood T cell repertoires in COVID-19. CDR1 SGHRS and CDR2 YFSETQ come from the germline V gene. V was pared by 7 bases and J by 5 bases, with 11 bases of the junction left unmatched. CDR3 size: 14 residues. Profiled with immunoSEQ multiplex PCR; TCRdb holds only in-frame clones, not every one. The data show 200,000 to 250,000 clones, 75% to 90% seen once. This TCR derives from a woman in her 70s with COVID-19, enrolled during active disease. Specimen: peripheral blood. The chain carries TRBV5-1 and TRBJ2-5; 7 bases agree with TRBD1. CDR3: CASQTQGQRETQYF. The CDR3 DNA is TGCGCCAGCCAAACCCAGGGACAGAGGGAGACCCAGTACTTC. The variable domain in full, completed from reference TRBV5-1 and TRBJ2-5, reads KAGVTQTPRYLIKTRGQQVTLSCSPISGHRSVSWYQQTPGQGLQFLFEYFSETQRNKGNFPGRFSGRQFSNSRSEMNVSTLELGDSALYLCASQTQGQRETQYFGPGTRLLVL.